These 9 T cell receptor beta chains came from one sample sequenced in a study of shared clonotypes between healthy human individuals. The method was immunoSEQ multiplex PCR; TCRdb's version includes in-frame clones alone and lacks a portion of them. The sample carries some 2,000,000 clones, about 95% recorded once. Sequencing was carried out using naive CD4+ T cells sorted from blood. Stated subset: CD45RA+ positively selected. The receptors originated from a man between 18 and 29 years old in good health.

This chain connects TRBV4-1 to TRBJ2-7; 11 positions match TRBD2. This CDR3 is built from 15 residues. Germline-derived CDR1 and CDR2 are MGHRA and YSYEKL. After removal of 6 bases from V and 2 bases from J, the junction contained 6 bases not matched to a gene. CDR3 amino acids: CASRPTTSGTYEQYF. The CDR3, as DNA: TGCGCCAGCAGGCCAACGACTAGCGGGACCTACGAGCAGTACTTC.

The chain has TRBV5-5 and TRBJ1-5, with D hard to call. There are 14 residues in the CDR3. Between the trimmed V and J ends, which lost 4 bases and 5 bases, there was a span of 13 bases. Germline V CDR1 and CDR2: SGHKS, YYEKEE (reference sequence). CDR3 amino acids: CASSPAAGYQPQHF. The CDR3 DNA follows: TGTGCCAGCAGCCCGGCGGCGGGTTATCAGCCCCAGCATTTT.

The genes are TRBV4-2 and TRBJ2-5; D remains ambiguous. This CDR3 region has 13 residues. Deletions cut 0 bases from V and 5 bases from J, with 7 bases between. Germline loops: CDR1 LGHNA, CDR2 YNFKEQ. CDR3 DNA: TGTGCCAGCAGCCAAGATGGGTGGGAGACCCAGTACTTC. Translating gives CASSQDGWETQYF.

This clone was counted once. The chain links TRBV18 to TRBJ2-2; D gene unclear. This CDR3 has 16 amino acids. Germline lookup yields CDR1 KGHSH and CDR2 LQKENI. Trimming left V 0 bases short and J 4 bases short, with 12 bases between. This CDR3 reads CASSPPVGPGTGELFF. The CDR3 bases are TGTGCCAGCTCACCACCGGTGGGCCCGGGCACCGGGGAGCTGTTTTTT.

This clone is a singleton in its sample. CDR3 sequence: CASSSRTGQDSPLHF. The CDR3 DNA reads as TGTGCCAGCAGCTCCCGGACAGGGCAAGATTCACCCCTCCACTTT. V and J are TRBV9 and TRBJ1-6; 8 nucleotides line up with TRBD1. The CDR3 contains 15 residues. J gave up 8 bases and V 4 bases, and 8 bases lay outside the gene matches. Germline values: CDR1 SGDLS, CDR2 YYNGEE.

This sequence joins TRBV6-6 and TRBJ1-5, with no clear D. This CDR3 has 16 amino acids. Trimming left V 3 bases short and J 0 bases short, with 12 bases between. CDR1 is MNHNY, CDR2 SVGAGI, per germline (reference sequence). The CDR3 coding sequence is TGTGCCAGCAGTTATCGGGGTAAGGATAGCAATCAGCCCCAGCATTTT. Translating it yields CASSYRGKDSNQPQHF.

In this sample, this clone turned up once. Other DNA sequences in this specimen translate into the identical CDR3. The DNA of the CDR3 is TGTGCCTGGAGCCCAGGGAGCTCCTACGAGCAGTACTTC. It codes for CAWSPGSSYEQYF. The chain recombines TRBV30 with TRBJ2-7; D may correspond to TRBD1 or TRBD2 (5 bases each). The CDR3 totals 13 residues. The germline V gene has CDR1 GTSNPN and CDR2 SVGIG (reference sequence). The V gene lost 3 bases and the J gene lost 0 bases, with 9 bases spanning the gap.

V and J are TRBV6-5 and TRBJ2-3; the D is unclear. Germline V CDR1 and CDR2: MNHEY, SVGAGI. Trimming stripped 6 bases from V and 9 bases from J, with 10 bases between. The CDR3 covers 11 residues. The CDR3 spells CASSQGKTQYF. CDR3 nucleotides: TGTGCCAGCAGCCAAGGGAAGACGCAGTATTTT.

As for this clone: One junction end disagrees with the germline gene, perhaps due to a read error. This sequence joins TRBV7-7 and TRBJ2-2; D assignment may be TRBD1 or TRBD2 (5 bases each). The CDR3 consists of 13 residues. CDR1 SSHAT and CDR2 FNYEAQ come from the germline V gene (reference sequence). CDR3 loop: CASTLEGYGELFF. CDR3 coding DNA: TGTGCTAGCACCTTAGAGGGGTACGGGGAGCTGTTTTTT.